Shown below are 11 T cell receptor beta chains from a single sample sequenced in a study of blood T cell repertoires in COVID-19. Clones were sequenced by immunoSEQ multiplex PCR, and TCRdb holds only the in-frame ones, with some missing. The sample has about 73,000 clones; 73% are singletons. Specimen: peripheral blood. The receptors stem from a man in his 60s with acute or convalescent COVID-19.

V and J are TRBV7-2 and TRBJ2-1; TRBD1 is a possible D gene (5 bases). The CDR3 sequence is 15 residues long. Germline V gives CDR1 SGHTA, CDR2 FQGNSA. Trimming pared 1 base from V and 1 base from J, leaving 8 bases between. The CDR3 DNA follows: TGTGCCAGCAGCTTAGACCCAGGGTCCTACAATGAGCAGTTCTTC. Its translation is CASSLDPGSYNEQFF. The full variable domain, with the rest looked up from reference TRBV7-2 and TRBJ2-1, is GAGVSQSPSNKVTEKGKDVELRCDPISGHTALYWYRQSLGQGLEFLIYFQGNSAPDKSGLPSDRFSAERTGGSVSTLTIQRTQQEDSAVYLCASSLDPGSYNEQFFGPGTRLTVL.

The CDR3, as DNA: TGTGCCAGCTCACCTAGGACAGGGGTAGGCAATGAGCAGTTCTTC. Translation gives CASSPRTGVGNEQFF. This chain uses TRBV18 with TRBJ2-1; 9 nucleotides align to TRBD1. Trimming at V came to 3 bases and at J to 6 bases, leaving 6 bases not matched to a gene. In germline, CDR1 is KGHSH, CDR2 LQKENI. The CDR3 has 15 amino acids. Filled out from reference TRBV18 and TRBJ2-1, the complete variable domain reads NAGVMQNPRHLVRRRGQEARLRCSPMKGHSHVYWYRQLPEEGLKFMVYLQKENIIDESGMPKERFSAEFPKEGPSILRIQQVVRGDSAAYFCASSPRTGVGNEQFFGPGTRLTVL.

The chain is built from TRBV19 and TRBJ2-3; TRBD2 matches at 15 bases. Per the germline V gene, CDR1 is LNHDA and CDR2 is SQIVND (reference sequence). The V segment lost 10 bases and the J segment 4 bases; nucleotides outside the gene matches: 6. The CDR3 consists of 15 residues. The CDR3 reads CATSRTSGGADTQYF. In nucleotides, the CDR3 is TGTGCCACCTCTCGGACTAGCGGGGGGGCAGATACGCAGTATTTT.

A note on this clone: The same CDR3 also results from other DNA sequences found in this sample. The rearrangement links TRBV5-1 to TRBJ2-7, with 8 bases lining up with TRBD2. This CDR3 contains 15 residues. Trimming at V came to 0 bases and at J to 4 bases, leaving 6 bases not matched to a gene. The germline V gene encodes CDR1 SGHRS and CDR2 YFSETQ. CDR3 sequence: CASSLGPAGAYEQYF. The CDR3 region has the DNA TGCGCCAGCAGCTTGGGGCCAGCGGGAGCATACGAGCAGTACTTC.

The rearrangement joins TRBV5-1 to TRBJ1-1, with D maybe TRBD1 (6 bases). The V gene lost 6 bases and the J gene lost 2 bases, with 11 bases spanning the gap. This CDR3 region has 13 residues. Looked up from germline, CDR1 is SGHRS and CDR2 is YFSETQ. CDR3 protein: CASTLRGNTEAFF. The CDR3 DNA reads as TGCGCCAGCACCCTCAGGGGCAACACTGAAGCTTTCTTT.

This clone was counted only a few times. This chain links TRBV4-1 with TRBJ1-2, with D hard to call. With 0 bases removed from V and 3 bases from J, the gap between germline ends came to 14 bases. From germline, CDR1 is MGHRA and CDR2 YSYEKL. CDR3 size: 16 residues. This CDR3 reads CASSQDGGANYYGYTF. The CDR3 nucleotides are TGCGCCAGCAGCCAAGATGGCGGAGCCAATTACTATGGCTACACCTTC.

In nucleotides, the CDR3 is TGCAGTGCTCGCGGGGCTGGAGGCTACACCTTC. It yields the protein CSARGAGGYTF. The chain combines TRBV20-1 with TRBJ1-2; a weak D match, TRBD1 (5 bases). Germline V gene data show CDR1 as DFQATT and CDR2 as SNEGSKA (reference sequence). The germline V and J ends were trimmed by 5 bases and 8 bases, with 12 bases remaining between them. CDR3 length equals 11 residues.

Only a few counts were recorded for this clone. The genes are TRBV5-4 and TRBJ2-6; TRBD1 aligns across 10 bases. The V gene's germline CDR1 is SGHNT and CDR2 YYREEE (reference sequence). The junction had 4 bases not matched to a gene; V was cut back by 1 base and J by 3 bases. The CDR3 runs 17 residues. The CDR3 region has the DNA TGTGCCAGCAGCTTGAGACAGGGGGCAGGTGGGGCCAACGTCCTGACTTTC. Translating it yields CASSLRQGAGGANVLTF.

The chain recombines TRBV3-1 (or the pseudogene TRBV3-2) with TRBJ1-1; 7 bases are shared with TRBD1. Germline V CDR1 and CDR2: LGHDT, YNNKEL (reference sequence). The CDR3 has 12 residues. With V trimmed by 4 bases and J by 7 bases, 3 bases remained unmatched. DNA of the CDR3: TGTGCCAGCAGCCCCCGACAGGGTGAAGCTTTCTTT. As protein: CASSPRQGEAFF.

The genes are TRBV19 and TRBJ1-4, with TRBD1 matching 8 bases. The J segment lost 2 bases and the V segment lost 7 bases, leaving 9 bases of the junction unmatched. The CDR3 is 16 amino acids. Germline V gives CDR1 LNHDA, CDR2 SQIVND (reference sequence). In DNA form, the CDR3 reads TGTGCCAGTACCGGTACAGGGGGTAATACTAATGAAAAACTGTTTTTT. Encoded protein: CASTGTGGNTNEKLFF.

The J gene is TRBJ2-3, the V gene TRBV6-6; a possible D gene is TRBD2 (5 bases). There are 15 residues in the CDR3. V gave up 6 bases and J gave up 2 bases, with 15 bases separating them. Germline V lookup: CDR1 MNHNY, CDR2 SVGAGI (reference sequence). CDR3: CASSPGDSITDTQYF. CDR3 in DNA: TGTGCCAGCAGCCCCGGGGATTCCATCACAGATACGCAGTATTTT.